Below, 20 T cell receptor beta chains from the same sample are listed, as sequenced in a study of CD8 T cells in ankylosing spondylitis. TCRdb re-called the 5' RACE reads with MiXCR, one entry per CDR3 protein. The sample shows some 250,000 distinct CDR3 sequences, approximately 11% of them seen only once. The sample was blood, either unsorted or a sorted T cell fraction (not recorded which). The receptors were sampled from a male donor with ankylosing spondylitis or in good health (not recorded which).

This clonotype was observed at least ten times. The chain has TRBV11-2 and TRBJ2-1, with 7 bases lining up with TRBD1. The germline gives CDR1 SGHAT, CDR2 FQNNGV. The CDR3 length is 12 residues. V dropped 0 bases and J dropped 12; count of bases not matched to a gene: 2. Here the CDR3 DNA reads TGTGCCAGCAGCTTAGAGGGGGACAGGCAGTTCTTC. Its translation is CASSLEGDRQFF.

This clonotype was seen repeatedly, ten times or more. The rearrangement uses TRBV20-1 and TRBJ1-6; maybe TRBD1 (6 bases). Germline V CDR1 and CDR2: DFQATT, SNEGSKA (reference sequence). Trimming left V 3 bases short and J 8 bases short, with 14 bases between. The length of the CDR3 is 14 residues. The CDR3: CSASDRDTYSPLHF. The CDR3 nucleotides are TGCAGTGCTAGCGACCGGGACACCTATTCACCCCTCCACTTT.

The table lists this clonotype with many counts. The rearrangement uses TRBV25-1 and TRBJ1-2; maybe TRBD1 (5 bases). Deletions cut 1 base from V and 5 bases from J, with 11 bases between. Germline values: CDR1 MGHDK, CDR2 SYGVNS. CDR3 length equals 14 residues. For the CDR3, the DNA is TGTGCCAGCAGTGAATCCCGGGGGGGTTATGGCTACACCTTC. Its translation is CASSESRGGYGYTF.

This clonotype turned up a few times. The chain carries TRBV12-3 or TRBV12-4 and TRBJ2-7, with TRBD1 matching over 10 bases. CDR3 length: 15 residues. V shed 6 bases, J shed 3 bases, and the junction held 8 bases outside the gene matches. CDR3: CASRTGTGVGYEQYF. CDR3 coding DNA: TGTGCCAGCAGAACCGGGACAGGGGTCGGCTACGAGCAGTACTTC.

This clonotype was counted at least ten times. The chain's CDR3 is CASSVPSSGDTDTQYF. CDR3 bases: TGTGCCAGCAGCGTACCCTCTAGCGGGGATACAGATACGCAGTATTTT. This rearrangement joins TRBV5-6 to TRBJ2-3, with 9 bases fitting TRBD2. V lost 4 bases and J lost 3; bases outside the gene matches: 9. The CDR3 is made up of 16 amino acids. Germline V lookup: CDR1 SGHDT, CDR2 YYEEEE.

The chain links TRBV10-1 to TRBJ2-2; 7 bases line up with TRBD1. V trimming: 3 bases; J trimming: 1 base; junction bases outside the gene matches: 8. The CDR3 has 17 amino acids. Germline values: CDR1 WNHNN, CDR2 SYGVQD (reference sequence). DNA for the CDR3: TGCGCCAGCAGTGATGAGGGGGCGAACCAGAACACCGGGGAGCTGTTTTTT. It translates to CASSDEGANQNTGELFF.

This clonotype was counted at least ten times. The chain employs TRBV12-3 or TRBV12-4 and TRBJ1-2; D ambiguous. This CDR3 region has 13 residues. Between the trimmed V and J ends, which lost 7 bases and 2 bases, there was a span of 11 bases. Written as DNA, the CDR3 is TGTGCCAGCAAGCCCATAGGAAACTATGGCTACACCTTC. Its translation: CASKPIGNYGYTF.

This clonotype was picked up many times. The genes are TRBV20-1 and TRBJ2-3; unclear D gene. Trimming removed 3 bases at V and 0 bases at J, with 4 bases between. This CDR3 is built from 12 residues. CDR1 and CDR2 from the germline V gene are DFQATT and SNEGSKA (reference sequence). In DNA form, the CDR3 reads TGCAGTGCTAGCACTAGCACAGATACGCAGTATTTT. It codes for CSASTSTDTQYF.

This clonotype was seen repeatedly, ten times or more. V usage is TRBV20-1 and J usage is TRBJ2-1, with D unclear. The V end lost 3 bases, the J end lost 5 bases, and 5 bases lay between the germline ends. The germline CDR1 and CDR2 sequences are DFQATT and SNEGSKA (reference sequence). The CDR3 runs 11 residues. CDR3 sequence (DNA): TGCAGTGCTAGCTGGGACAATGAGCAGTTCTTC. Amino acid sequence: CSASWDNEQFF.

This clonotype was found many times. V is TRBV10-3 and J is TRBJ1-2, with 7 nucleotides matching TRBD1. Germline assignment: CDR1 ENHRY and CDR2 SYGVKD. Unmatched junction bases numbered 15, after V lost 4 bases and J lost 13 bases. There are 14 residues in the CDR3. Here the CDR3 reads CAISAGDRESWGTF. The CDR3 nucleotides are TGTGCCATCAGTGCCGGGGACAGAGAAAGCTGGGGCACCTTC.

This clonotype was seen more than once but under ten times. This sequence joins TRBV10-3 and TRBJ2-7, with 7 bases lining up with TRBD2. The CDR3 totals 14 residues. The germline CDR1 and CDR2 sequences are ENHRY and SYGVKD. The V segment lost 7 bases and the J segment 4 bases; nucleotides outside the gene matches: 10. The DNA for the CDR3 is TGTGCCATCAAAGGAAGCAAGGGAGGGTACGAGCAGTACTTC. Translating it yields CAIKGSKGGYEQYF.

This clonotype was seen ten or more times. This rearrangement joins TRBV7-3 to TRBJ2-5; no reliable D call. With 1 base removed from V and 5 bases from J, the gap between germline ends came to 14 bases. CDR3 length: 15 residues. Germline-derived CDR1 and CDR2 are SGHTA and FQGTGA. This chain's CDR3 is CASSLRGSIRETQYF. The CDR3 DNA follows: TGTGCCAGCAGCTTAAGGGGATCCATACGGGAGACCCAGTACTTC.

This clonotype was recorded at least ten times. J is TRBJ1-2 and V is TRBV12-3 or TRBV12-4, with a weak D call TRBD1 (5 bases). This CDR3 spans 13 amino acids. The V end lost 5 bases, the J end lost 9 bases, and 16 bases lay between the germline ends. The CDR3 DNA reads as TGTGCCAGCAGTCAATCCGGACAATTTAGCTACACCTTC. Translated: CASSQSGQFSYTF.

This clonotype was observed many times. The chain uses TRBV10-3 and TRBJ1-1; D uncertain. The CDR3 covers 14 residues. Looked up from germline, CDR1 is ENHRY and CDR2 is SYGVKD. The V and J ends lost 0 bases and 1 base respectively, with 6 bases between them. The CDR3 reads CAISESSQNTEAFF. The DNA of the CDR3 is TGTGCCATCAGTGAGTCGTCACAGAACACTGAAGCTTTCTTT.

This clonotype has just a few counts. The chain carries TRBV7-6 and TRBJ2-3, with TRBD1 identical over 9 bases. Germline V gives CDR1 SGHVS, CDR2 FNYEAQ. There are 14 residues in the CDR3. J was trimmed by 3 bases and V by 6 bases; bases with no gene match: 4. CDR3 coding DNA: TGTGCCAGCAGGGACAGGGGTTTGACAGATACGCAGTATTTT. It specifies CASRDRGLTDTQYF. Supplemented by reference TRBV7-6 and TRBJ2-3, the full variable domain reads GAGVSQSPRYKVTKRGQDVALRCDPISGHVSLYWYRQALGQGPEFLTYFNYEAQQDKSGLPNDRFSAERPEGSISTLTIQRTEQRDSAMYRCASRDRGLTDTQYFGPGTRLTVL.

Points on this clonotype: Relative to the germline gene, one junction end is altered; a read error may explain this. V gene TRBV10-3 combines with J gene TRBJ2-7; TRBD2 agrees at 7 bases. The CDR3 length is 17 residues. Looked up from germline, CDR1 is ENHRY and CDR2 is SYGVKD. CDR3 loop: CAIGESSQAGPLSEQYF. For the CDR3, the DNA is TGTGCCATCGGTGAGTCGTCGCAAGCGGGACCACTGAGCGAGCAGTACTTC.

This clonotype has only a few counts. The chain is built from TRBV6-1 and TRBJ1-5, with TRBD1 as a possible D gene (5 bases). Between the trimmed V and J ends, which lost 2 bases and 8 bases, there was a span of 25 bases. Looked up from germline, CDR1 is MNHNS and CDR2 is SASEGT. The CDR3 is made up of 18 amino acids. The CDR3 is CASSEISRMDNSHKPQHF. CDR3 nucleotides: TGTGCCAGCAGTGAAATTAGCCGAATGGACAATTCGCATAAGCCCCAGCATTTT.

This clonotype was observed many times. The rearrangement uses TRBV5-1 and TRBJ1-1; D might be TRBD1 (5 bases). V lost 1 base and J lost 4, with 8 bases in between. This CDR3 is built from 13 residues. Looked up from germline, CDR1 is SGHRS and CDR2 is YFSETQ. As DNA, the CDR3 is TGCGCCAGCAGCTTGATTCAGGGCACTGAAGCTTTCTTT. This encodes CASSLIQGTEAFF.

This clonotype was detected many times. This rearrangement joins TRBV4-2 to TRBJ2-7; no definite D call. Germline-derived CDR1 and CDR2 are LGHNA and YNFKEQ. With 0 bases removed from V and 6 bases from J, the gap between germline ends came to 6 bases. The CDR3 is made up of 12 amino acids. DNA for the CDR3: TGTGCCAGCAGCCAAGATACAAGCGAGCAGTACTTC. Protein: CASSQDTSEQYF.

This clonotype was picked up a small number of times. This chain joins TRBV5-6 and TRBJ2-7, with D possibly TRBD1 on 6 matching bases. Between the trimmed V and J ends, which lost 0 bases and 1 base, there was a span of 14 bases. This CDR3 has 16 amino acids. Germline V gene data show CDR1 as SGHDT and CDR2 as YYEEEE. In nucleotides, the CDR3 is TGTGCCAGCAGCTTGGTGAGGGACATTTCTTCCTACGAGCAGTACTTC. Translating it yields CASSLVRDISSYEQYF.